This TCR beta chain is from a study of T cell repertoires in cytomegalovirus infection (dated 2019 in TCRdb). General notes on the study: The peptide stimulations were aimed at well-studied HLA-B-restricted epitopes as well as recently identified HLA-C-restricted CMV epitopes, whose presentation resists viral immunomodulation. The HLA type of each donor mattered for the analysis, because public TCR beta signatures pointed to carriage of CMV infection along with the matching HLA type. Results the study describes overall, beyond this receptor: The ex vivo response was dominated by HLA-C-restricted CMV-specific TCR beta clonotypes, which also provided the single most frequent clonotype in two of eight donors. Carriers of CMV infection plus the relevant HLA type were discriminated by the cumulative frequency of public TCR beta family members in the study cohort and in an independent roughly 340-donor cohort.

This specimen's treatment or condition label, interpreted: in vitro stimulation with specific CMV peptide epitopes to enrich CMV-specific T cells. CDR1 SEHNR and CDR2 FQNEAQ are derived from the germline V gene (reference sequence). The CDR3 contains 16 residues, cysteine and phenylalanine counted. CDR3 DNA only is kept here, 48 bases in frame from base 1. The V end loses 4 bases and the J end loses 0 bases, and a stretch of 12 bases separates them. This clonotype was observed a handful of times. No antigen is known for it. No base qualities exist here, and no much larger clone lies one base off it. The instrument was an Illumina HiSeq 1500. Clones were called with MiXCR by TCRdb after fastp trimmed the public reads at Q25, and only in-frame beta chains were retained. A single entry per CDR3 protein holds the most common genes and DNA from its merged rows. The sample has 600,000 to 700,000 distinct CDR3 sequences on record, 33% of them singletons. Clones ranked in the top ten supply 15% to 20% of the sample.

The sequencing here drew on cultured PBMCs, taken from culture after CMV antigen stimulation. This clonotype was obtained from a human donor in good health (CMV status not recorded). Some clones in this sample may be carry-over from other donors' samples. The chain employs TRBV7-9 and TRBJ2-2; TRBD2 might be the D gene, on 6 matching bases. The CDR3 here reads CASSSGLKTNTGELFF. The DNA sequence reads TGTGCCAGCAGCTCGGGACTCAAGACGAACACCGGGGAGCTGTTTTTT.